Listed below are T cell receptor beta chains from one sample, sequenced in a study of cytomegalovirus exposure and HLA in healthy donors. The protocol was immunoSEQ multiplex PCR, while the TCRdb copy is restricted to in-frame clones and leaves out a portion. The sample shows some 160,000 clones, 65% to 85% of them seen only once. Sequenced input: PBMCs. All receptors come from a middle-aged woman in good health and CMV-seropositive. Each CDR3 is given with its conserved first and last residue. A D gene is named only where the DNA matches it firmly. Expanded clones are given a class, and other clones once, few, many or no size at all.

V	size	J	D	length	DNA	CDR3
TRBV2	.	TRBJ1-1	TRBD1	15	TGTGCCAGCAGTGAACGGACAGGGGGAAACACTGAAGCTTTCTTT	CASSERTGGNTEAFF
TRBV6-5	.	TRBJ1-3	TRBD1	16	TGTGCCAGCAGTTCCGGGACAGCGAGCTCTGGAAACACCATATATTTT	CASSSGTASSGNTIYF
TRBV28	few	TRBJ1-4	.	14	TGTGCCAGCAGTTCCGCAGGGGCAGGGGAAAAACTGTTTTTT	CASSSAGAGEKLFF
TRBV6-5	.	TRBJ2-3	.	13	TGTGCCAGCAGTCAACACAGCACAGATACGCAGTATTTT	CASSQHSTDTQYF
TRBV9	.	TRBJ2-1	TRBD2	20	TGTGCCAGCAGCGTAGGTGGGACACAATTAGCGGGAGGGCCCTACAATGAGCAGTTCTTC	CASSVGGTQLAGGPYNEQFF
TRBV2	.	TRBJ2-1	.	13	TGTGCCAGCAGTGGGCAAGGGGGCAATGAGCAGTTCTTC	CASSGQGGNEQFF
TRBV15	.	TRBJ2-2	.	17	TGTGCCACCAGCAGAGATGGCCTTCCACAGAACACCGGGGAGCTGTTTTTT	CATSRDGLPQNTGELFF
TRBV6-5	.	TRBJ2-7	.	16	TGTGCCAGCAGTTACGGTCAGTTGGAGGGAAACTACGAGCAGTACTTC	CASSYGQLEGNYEQYF
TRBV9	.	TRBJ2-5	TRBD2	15	TGTGCCAGCAGCGTAGGGGGGGGACTGCAAGAGACCCAGTACTTC	CASSVGGGLQETQYF
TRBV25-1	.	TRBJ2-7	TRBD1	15	TGTGCCAGCAGTAAAACAGGGGGAGCCACCTACGAGCAGTACTTC	CASSKTGGATYEQYF
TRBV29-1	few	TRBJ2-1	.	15	TGCAGCGTTGGAAGGAGGGGACCACACCACAATGAGCAGTTCTTC	CSVGRRGPHHNEQFF
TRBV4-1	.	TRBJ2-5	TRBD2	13	TGCGCCAGCAGCCTTAGCGGGCAAGAGACCCAGTACTTC	CASSLSGQETQYF
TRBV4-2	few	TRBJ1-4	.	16	TGTGCCAGCAGCCAAGTGCTGGGGGCCCGTAATGAAAAACTGTTTTTT	CASSQVLGARNEKLFF
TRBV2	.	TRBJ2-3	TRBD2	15	TGTGCCAGCAAGGAAATAGCGGGATTCGTAGATACGCAGTATTTT	CASKEIAGFVDTQYF
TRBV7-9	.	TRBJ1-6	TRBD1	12	TGTGCCAGTGGACAGGGGGGGACACCCCTCCACTTT	CASGQGGTPLHF
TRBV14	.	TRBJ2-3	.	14	TGTGCCAGCAGCCAAGATTCAGGGATGGATACGCAGTATTTT	CASSQDSGMDTQYF
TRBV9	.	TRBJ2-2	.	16	TGTGCCAGCAGCGTAGAAGGGGGGGGCTCCACCGGGGAGCTGTTTTTT	CASSVEGGGSTGELFF
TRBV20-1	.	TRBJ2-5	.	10	TGCAGTGCTACCCTAAAGACCCAGTACTTC	CSATLKTQYF
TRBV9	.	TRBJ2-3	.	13	TGTGCCAGCAGCGCGACGCTAGTAGATACGCAGTATTTT	CASSATLVDTQYF
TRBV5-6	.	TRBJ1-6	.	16	TGTGCCAGCAGTTCTGACTTTAGCTCCTATAATTCACCCCTCCACTTT	CASSSDFSSYNSPLHF
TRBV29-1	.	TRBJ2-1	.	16	TGCAGCGCCGAAGGTCCAGCGGGTAGCTCCTACAATGAGCAGTTCTTC	CSAEGPAGSSYNEQFF
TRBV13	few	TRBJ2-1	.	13	TGTGCCAGCAGCCCCGACTGGACAAATGAGCAGTTCTTC	CASSPDWTNEQFF
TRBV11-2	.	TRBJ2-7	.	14	TGTGCCAGCAGCCCAGGGACTTCCTTGGTGGAGCAGTACTTC	CASSPGTSLVEQYF
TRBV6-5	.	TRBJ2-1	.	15	TGTGCCAGCAGTTACGGTAGGGGGGGGGAGGATGAGCAGTTCTTC	CASSYGRGGEDEQFF
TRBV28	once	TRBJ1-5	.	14	TGTGCCAGCAGTTTGGGAGGGGGCAATCAGCCCCAGCATTTT	CASSLGGGNQPQHF
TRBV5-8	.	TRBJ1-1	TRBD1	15	TGTGCCAGCAGCTTTAGGACAGGGGGGAACACTGAAGCTTTCTTT	CASSFRTGGNTEAFF
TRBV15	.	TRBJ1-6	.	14	TGTGCCACCGCCCTAGGCAGGGGTAATTCACCCCTCCACTTT	CATALGRGNSPLHF
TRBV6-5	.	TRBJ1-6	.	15	TGTGCCAGCAGTTATTACAGGGACCATAATTCACCCCTCCACTTT	CASSYYRDHNSPLHF
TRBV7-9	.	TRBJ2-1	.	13	TGTGCCAGCAGCACCGGACAGTACAATGAGCAGTTCTTC	CASSTGQYNEQFF
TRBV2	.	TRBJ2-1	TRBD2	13	TGTGCCAGCAAACTGCGGGAGACTAATGAGCAGTTCTTC	CASKLRETNEQFF
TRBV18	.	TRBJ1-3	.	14	TGTGCCAGCTCACCGCAGGGGAACGGAAACACCATATATTTT	CASSPQGNGNTIYF
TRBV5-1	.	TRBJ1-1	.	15	TGCGCCAGCAGCTTGTTCGGGGTTCTGGGCGGTGAAGCTTTCTTT	CASSLFGVLGGEAFF
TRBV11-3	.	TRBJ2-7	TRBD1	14	TGTGCCAGCAGCTTGGGCCGGACAGGGGACGAGCAGTACTTC	CASSLGRTGDEQYF
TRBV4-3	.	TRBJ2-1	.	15	TGCGCCAGCAGCCTGGTCGTGAGGTCCGGCAATGAGCAGTTCTTC	CASSLVVRSGNEQFF
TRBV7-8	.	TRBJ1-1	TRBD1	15	TGTGCCAGCAGCTTCGGACAGGGGGTGAGCACTGAAGCTTTCTTT	CASSFGQGVSTEAFF
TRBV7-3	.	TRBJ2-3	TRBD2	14	TGTGCCAGCAGCCCAGGACTAGCGGGAGATACGCAGTATTTT	CASSPGLAGDTQYF
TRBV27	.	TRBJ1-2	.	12	TGTGCCAGCGGCGGACTTCTCTATGGCTACACCTTC	CASGGLLYGYTF
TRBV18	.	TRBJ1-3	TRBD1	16	TGTGCCAGCTCACAAGGGACAGGGAGCTCTGGAAACACCATATATTTT	CASSQGTGSSGNTIYF
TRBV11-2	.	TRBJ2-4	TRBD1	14	TGTGCCAGCAGCACCGGGACAGGGGGCGGCATTCAGTACTTC	CASSTGTGGGIQYF
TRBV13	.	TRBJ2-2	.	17	TGTGCCAGCAGCTTTACCCGGACAGCCCTCATCTCCGGGGAGCTGTTTTTT	CASSFTRTALISGELFF
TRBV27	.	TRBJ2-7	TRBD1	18	TGTGCCAGCAGTAGTTTCGCTGAAGGACAGGGTATTTCCTACGAGCAGTACTTC	CASSSFAEGQGISYEQYF
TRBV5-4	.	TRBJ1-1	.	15	TGTGCCAGCAGCTTGGTAAAGCAGGGGCACACTGAAGCTTTCTTT	CASSLVKQGHTEAFF
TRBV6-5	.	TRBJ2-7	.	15	TGTGCCAGCAGTCCGCTTGCGGGAACGGGGTACGAGCAGTACTTC	CASSPLAGTGYEQYF
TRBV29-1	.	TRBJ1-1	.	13	TGCAGCGTTGATCTACCTGGTGTCGGCGGAGCTTTCTTT	CSVDLPGVGGAFF
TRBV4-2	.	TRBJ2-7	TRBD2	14	TGTGCCAGCAGCCAAGCGAGCGGGGACTACGAGCAGTACTTC	CASSQASGDYEQYF
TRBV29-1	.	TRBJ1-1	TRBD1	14	TGCAGCGTCGGAAGAGGACAGGTCAACACTGAAGCTTTCTTT	CSVGRGQVNTEAFF
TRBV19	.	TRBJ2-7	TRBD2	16	TGTGCCAGTAGTCCCCATAGCGGGACCCGCTCCTACGAGCAGTACTTC	CASSPHSGTRSYEQYF
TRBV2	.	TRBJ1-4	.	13	TGTGCCAGCAATGGGGGGGCTAATGAAAAACTGTTTTTT	CASNGGANEKLFF
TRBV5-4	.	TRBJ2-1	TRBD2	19	TGTGCCAGCAGGGGAACCGGGACTAGCGGGACCTACAACCCGAATGAGCAGTTCTTC	CASRGTGTSGTYNPNEQFF
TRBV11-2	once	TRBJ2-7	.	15	TGTGCCAGCAGCTCCCGAACAGGGAGCTCGGGTGAGCAGTACTTC	CASSSRTGSSGEQYF
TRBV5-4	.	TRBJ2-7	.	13	TGTGCCAGCAGCTCCGACGGGACCTACGAGCAGTACTTC	CASSSDGTYEQYF
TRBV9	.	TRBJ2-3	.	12	TGTGCCAGCAGCGATAGCGCAGATACGCAGTATTTT	CASSDSADTQYF
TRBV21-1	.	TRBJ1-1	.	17	TGTGCCAGCAGCGGCGGGGGTGGACAGCCACTAAACACTGAAGCTTTCTTT	CASSGGGGQPLNTEAFF